This T cell receptor (beta chain) was recorded in a study of a mutant IDH1 vaccine in newly diagnosed glioma. Study-wide findings and caveats: Top peripheral T cell clonotype shifts appeared unrelated to pseudoprogression.

Here immunoSEQ multiplex PCR was the method, and the copy in TCRdb shows in-frame clones only, minus some. The data hold some 68,000 clones, with about four fifths observed a single time. In regard to this clone: The antigen is unknown.

Per the germline V gene, CDR1 is MGHDK and CDR2 is SYGVNS. V lost 7 bases, J lost 7 bases, and 11 bases stayed unmatched. The CDR3 sequence is 14 residues long. Sample time point: baseline, week 1 (first vaccination visit). Regarding treatment: pre-vaccination baseline after standard-of-care therapy. The source was PBMCs, collected from a glioma patient treated with radiotherapy, temozolomide or both. The source is a man aged 50 to 60 with glioma. This chain links TRBV25-1 with TRBJ1-1, with 8 bases lining up with TRBD1. The CDR3 sequence is CASTGPGGAGEAFF. The CDR3 DNA sequence: TGTGCCAGCACCGGCCCAGGGGGCGCAGGTGAAGCTTTCTTT.